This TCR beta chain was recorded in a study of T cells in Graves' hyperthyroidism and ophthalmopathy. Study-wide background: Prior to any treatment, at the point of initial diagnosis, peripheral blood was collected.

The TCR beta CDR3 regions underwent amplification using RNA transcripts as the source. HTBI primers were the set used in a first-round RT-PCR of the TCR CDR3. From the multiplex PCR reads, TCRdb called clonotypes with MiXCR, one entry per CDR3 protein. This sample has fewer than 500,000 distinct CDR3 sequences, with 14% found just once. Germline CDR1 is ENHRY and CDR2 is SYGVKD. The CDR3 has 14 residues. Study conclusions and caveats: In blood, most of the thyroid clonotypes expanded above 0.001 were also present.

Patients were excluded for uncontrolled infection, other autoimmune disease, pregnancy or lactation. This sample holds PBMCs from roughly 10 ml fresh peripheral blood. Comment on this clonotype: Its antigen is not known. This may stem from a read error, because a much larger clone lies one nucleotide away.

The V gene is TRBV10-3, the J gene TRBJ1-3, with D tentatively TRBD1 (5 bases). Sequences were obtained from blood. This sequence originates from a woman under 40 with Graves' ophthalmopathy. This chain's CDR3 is CAIRSGSDGNTMYF. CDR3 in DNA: TGTGCCATCCGATCAGGGTCGGACGGAAACACCATGTATTTT.